A single sample gave rise to the 20 T cell receptor beta chains below, sequenced in a study of T-cell memory formation after mild COVID-19. TCRdb processed the 5' RACE reads anew with MiXCR; each CDR3 protein has one entry. The top ten hold under 8.5% of the sample, which has around 530,000 distinct CDR3 sequences, roughly a fifth seen once. Sequenced input: PBMCs or a T cell subset sorted from them (not recorded which). The receptor source for this set is an adult woman who had mild COVID-19 (a few samples of this study predate the infection). Cell type and time point are not known.

The chain's CDR3 is CASSFAMRNTIYF. DNA of the CDR3: TGTGCCAGCAGCTTCGCCATGAGGAACACCATATATTTT. The rearrangement uses TRBV5-6 and TRBJ1-3, with D hard to call. V was pared by 2 bases and J by 7 bases, with 10 bases between. The CDR3 is 13 amino acids. The germline CDR1 and CDR2 sequences are SGHDT and YYEEEE.

The chain joins TRBV30 to TRBJ2-1; 12 bases match TRBD2. CDR1 is GTSNPN, CDR2 SVGIG, per germline (reference sequence). CDR3 length: 15 residues. V shed 1 base, J shed 6 bases, and the junction held 4 bases outside the gene matches. CDR3 nucleotides: TGTGCCTGGAGTGCCGGACTAGCGGGACTCAATGAGCAGTTCTTC. It specifies CAWSAGLAGLNEQFF.

This clonotype showed up many times. V is TRBV7-2 and J is TRBJ1-2, with a possible D match to TRBD1 (6 bases). V was clipped by 2 bases and J by 6 bases, with 10 bases between them. This CDR3 region has 13 residues. In germline, CDR1 is SGHTA, CDR2 FQGNSA. The CDR3 reads CASSLRQGNGYTF. In DNA, the CDR3 is TGTGCCAGCAGCTTACGGCAGGGGAATGGCTACACCTTC.

The gene calls are TRBV7-2 and TRBJ2-5, with 7 bases lining up with TRBD1. The CDR3 length is 15 residues. CDR1 is SGHTA, CDR2 FQGNSA, per germline. V dropped 5 bases and J dropped 0; count of bases not matched to a gene: 6. The CDR3 DNA reads as TGTGCCAGCAGCCTTACAGGGGATTACCAAGAGACCCAGTACTTC. Protein: CASSLTGDYQETQYF.

This clonotype has only a few counts. The rearrangement joins TRBV9 to TRBJ2-2; D is undetermined. V lost 0 bases, J lost 6 bases, and 12 bases lay in between. In germline, CDR1 is SGDLS, CDR2 YYNGEE. The CDR3 totals 15 residues. The CDR3 loop reads CASSVEGGRAGELFF. CDR3 nucleotide sequence: TGTGCCAGCAGCGTAGAAGGCGGCCGCGCCGGGGAGCTGTTTTTT.

This chain links TRBV7-9 with TRBJ1-2; 7 bases match TRBD1. CDR3 length: 14 residues. The germline CDR1 and CDR2 sequences are SEHNR and FQNEAQ (reference sequence). V lost 3 bases and J lost 8; bases outside the gene matches: 9. The CDR3 sequence: CASSFDTGERGYTF. The CDR3 nucleotides read TGTGCCAGCAGCTTTGACACAGGGGAGAGAGGCTACACCTTC.

This clonotype was counted ten times or more. The gene calls are TRBV5-1 and TRBJ2-1; no clear D. V lost 2 bases and J 6 bases, leaving 15 bases between the germline ends. Germline loops: CDR1 SGHRS, CDR2 YFSETQ. There are 15 residues in the CDR3. DNA for the CDR3: TGCGCCAGCAGCTTCGAGCCCTCTGCAGGCAATGAGCAGTTCTTC. It yields the protein CASSFEPSAGNEQFF.

This clonotype has just a few counts. J is TRBJ1-1 and V is TRBV7-8; D ambiguous. In germline, CDR1 is SGHVS, CDR2 FQNEAQ. The CDR3 loop spans 13 amino acids. Trimming cost V 3 bases and J 3 bases, with 8 bases left between them. The CDR3 spells CASSLNMDTEAFF. Written as DNA, the CDR3 is TGTGCCAGCAGCTTGAACATGGACACTGAAGCTTTCTTT.

V gene TRBV6-6 combines with J gene TRBJ1-4; 9 bases map to TRBD1. Germline-derived CDR1 and CDR2 are MNHNY and SVGAGI (reference sequence). This CDR3 comprises 14 residues. The ends lost 3 bases at V and 7 bases at J; junction bases unmatched: 3. CDR3 in amino acids: CASSYWDRAEKLFF. The CDR3 nucleotides read TGTGCCAGCAGTTATTGGGACAGGGCTGAAAAACTGTTTTTT.

The chain is built from TRBV5-6 and TRBJ1-1; the match to TRBD1 covers 9 bases. The CDR3 sequence is 16 residues long. Germline CDR1 and CDR2: SGHDT and YYEEEE. Losses at the gene ends were 6 bases for V and 7 bases for J; bases not matched to a gene: 16. The CDR3 sequence: CASTLRSGTGRVEAFF. The CDR3, as DNA: TGTGCCAGCACCTTAAGATCCGGGACAGGGAGGGTTGAAGCTTTCTTT.

The V call is TRBV19, the J call TRBJ1-1, with a possible D match to TRBD1 (5 bases). The germline V gene has CDR1 LNHDA and CDR2 SQIVND (reference sequence). V was cut by 4 bases and J by 8 bases, with 14 bases left in between. The CDR3 extends over 13 amino acids. CDR3 nucleotides: TGTGCCAGTAGTACCGATGAGGGGATCGAAGCTTTCTTT. Encoded protein: CASSTDEGIEAFF.

This chain links TRBV27 with TRBJ2-3; no clear D. CDR3 length equals 13 residues. The germline V gene encodes CDR1 MNHEY and CDR2 SMNVEV (reference sequence). V lost 2 bases and J lost 2, with 5 bases in between. The CDR3 sequence is CASSLPITDTQYF. The CDR3 nucleotides are TGTGCCAGCAGTTTACCGATCACAGATACGCAGTATTTT.

CDR3 residues: CSVGWGRTSTDTQYF. The CDR3 coding sequence is TGCAGCGTTGGATGGGGGCGGACTAGCACAGATACGCAGTATTTT. The chain couples TRBV29-1 to TRBJ2-3, with a possible D match to TRBD1 (6 bases). Germline assignment: CDR1 SQVTM and CDR2 ANQGSEA. This CDR3 has 15 amino acids. V lost 4 bases to trimming and J lost 0 bases, with 14 bases between them.

This chain joins TRBV7-9 and TRBJ1-2, with 9 bases identical to TRBD1. With V trimmed by 8 bases and J by 8 bases, 15 bases remained unmatched. The CDR3 has 15 amino acids. Per germline, CDR1 SEHNR and CDR2 FQNEAQ (reference sequence). The CDR3 region is CASGTPGGTGPGYTF. The CDR3 DNA is TGTGCCAGCGGTACCCCAGGCGGGACAGGGCCCGGCTACACCTTC.

This clonotype was counted many times. The gene calls are TRBV2 and TRBJ2-1; 8 nucleotides line up with TRBD1. The CDR3 loop spans 12 amino acids. V was pared by 6 bases and J by 15 bases, with 10 bases of the junction left unmatched. Germline-derived CDR1 and CDR2 are SNHLY and FYNNEI. CDR3: CASRPGQGMWFF. In DNA, the CDR3 is TGTGCCAGCAGGCCAGGACAGGGTATGTGGTTCTTC.

This chain connects TRBV6-1 to TRBJ1-1; 7 bases line up with TRBD1. J was trimmed by 1 base and V by 6 bases; bases with no gene match: 5. Germline V gene sequence: CDR1 MNHNS, CDR2 SASEGT. CDR3 size: 14 residues. The CDR3 nucleotides are TGTGCCAGCAGAACAGGACAGGCGAACACTGAAGCTTTCTTT. As protein: CASRTGQANTEAFF.

The gene calls are TRBV7-8 and TRBJ2-2; TRBD1 is a possible D gene (6 bases). This CDR3 has 14 residues. Germline V lookup: CDR1 SGHVS, CDR2 FQNEAQ. V lost 4 bases, J lost 5 bases, and 11 bases lay in between. CDR3 residues: CASSWGPRTGELFF. The CDR3 nucleotides are TGTGCCAGCAGCTGGGGGCCTAGGACCGGGGAGCTGTTTTTT.

This clonotype showed up just a few times. The chain recombines TRBV27 with TRBJ1-4; D possibly corresponds to TRBD1 (6 bases). The CDR3 is 14 residues long. The V and J ends lost 11 bases and 4 bases respectively, with 17 bases between them. CDR1 is MNHEY and CDR2 is SMNVEV in the germline V gene (reference sequence). CDR3 DNA sequence: TGTGCCGCCGGAGGGGGGGGGTATAATGAAAAACTGTTTTTT. Translating gives CAAGGGGYNEKLFF.

The rearrangement uses TRBV9 and TRBJ2-6; 7 nucleotides match TRBD1. Germline lookup yields CDR1 SGDLS and CDR2 YYNGEE. The CDR3 totals 16 residues. The trim removed 0 bases at V and 6 bases at J, leaving 6 bases unmatched. CDR3 protein: CASSVGDRAAANVLTF. The CDR3 bases are TGTGCCAGCAGCGTAGGCGACAGGGCGGCGGCCAACGTCCTGACTTTC.

This clonotype was counted ten times or more. The CDR3 bases are TGTGCCAGCAGTGCCACAGGGGGCATTGGGAATGAAAAACTGTTTTTT. Translated, it gives CASSATGGIGNEKLFF. The chain employs TRBV25-1 and TRBJ1-4; the match to TRBD1 covers 9 bases. CDR3 length: 16 amino acids. Trimming took 4 bases from V and 5 from J; bases not matched to a gene: 8. Germline CDR1 and CDR2: MGHDK and SYGVNS.